One sample yielded the 24 T cell receptor beta chains listed below, sequenced in a study of blood T cell repertoires in COVID-19. Data came from immunoSEQ multiplex PCR; TCRdb stores just in-frame clones and leaves some out. Of about 240,000 clones detected, approximately 88% appear once; the ten largest clones hold roughly 2.6%. The source material was PBMCs or T cells enriched from blood (not recorded which). Receptors were obtained from a woman in her 30s with acute COVID-19.

The chain has TRBV2 and TRBJ1-1, with 8 bases aligning to TRBD1. V shed 10 bases, J shed 1 base, and the junction held 8 bases outside the gene matches. Germline loops: CDR1 SNHLY, CDR2 FYNNEI. CDR3 length: 14 residues. In nucleotides, the CDR3 is TGTGCCACCACCATAGGACAGGGGAACACTGAAGCTTTCTTT. Translated: CATTIGQGNTEAFF.

The chain employs TRBV5-1 and TRBJ1-5, with D possibly matching TRBD1 (6 bases). The germline gives CDR1 SGHRS, CDR2 YFSETQ. The CDR3 is made up of 18 amino acids. V was trimmed by 4 bases and J by 0 bases, leaving 20 bases between them. CDR3 residues: CASSPGLGGDYSNQPQHF. CDR3 nucleotides: TGCGCCAGCAGCCCCGGACTAGGGGGGGATTATAGCAATCAGCCCCAGCATTTT.

The CDR3 DNA is TGCGCCAGCAGCCAAGAAGGCTGGAGACAGGGGGGTAACACTGAAGCTTTCTTT. Translating gives CASSQEGWRQGGNTEAFF. The chain joins TRBV4-1 to TRBJ1-1; TRBD1 matches 9 bases. V lost 0 bases and J lost 2; bases outside the gene matches: 10. The CDR3 extends over 18 amino acids. In germline, CDR1 is MGHRA, CDR2 YSYEKL.

This sequence joins TRBV3-1 (or the pseudogene TRBV3-2) and TRBJ1-1; 8 bases align to TRBD1. In germline, CDR1 is LGHDT, CDR2 YNNKEL (reference sequence). The CDR3 is 13 amino acids. V lost 4 bases, J lost 9 bases, and 7 bases stayed unmatched. The CDR3 loop is CASSRSTGGKAFF. The CDR3 DNA sequence: TGTGCCAGCAGCCGAAGTACAGGGGGAAAAGCTTTCTTT.

V usage is TRBV3-1 (or the pseudogene TRBV3-2) and J usage is TRBJ2-1; 12 bases line up with TRBD2. The J segment lost 10 bases and the V segment lost 0 bases, leaving 4 bases of the junction unmatched. The CDR3 covers 15 residues. The germline CDR1 and CDR2 sequences are LGHDT and YNNKEL (reference sequence). CDR3 sequence reads: CASSQDSTSGGEQFF. As DNA, the CDR3 is TGTGCCAGCAGCCAAGATTCAACTAGCGGGGGGGAGCAGTTCTTC.

The chain combines TRBV6-5 with TRBJ1-3; D uncertain. The CDR3 covers 14 residues. CDR1 is MNHEY, CDR2 SVGAGI, per germline. Trimming removed 2 bases at V and 3 bases at J, with 8 bases between. The CDR3 nucleotides read TGTGCCAGCAGTTACGGGCCTAATGGAAACACCATATATTTT. This gives the protein CASSYGPNGNTIYF.

The rearrangement joins TRBV12-3 or TRBV12-4 to TRBJ1-2, with no clear D. The CDR3 spans 13 residues. Trimming removed 3 bases at V and 8 bases at J, with 13 bases between. The CDR3 reads CASSLGIGRGYTF. CDR3 in DNA: TGTGCCAGCAGTTTGGGCATCGGTCGGGGCTACACCTTC.

The chain uses TRBV9 and TRBJ1-3; 7 nucleotides line up with TRBD1. The junction had 9 bases not matched to a gene; V was cut back by 3 bases and J by 0 bases. This CDR3 comprises 17 residues. From germline, CDR1 is SGDLS and CDR2 YYNGEE. The CDR3 DNA follows: TGTGCCAGCAGCGGGACGAATTCAGGGGGCTCTGGAAACACCATATATTTT. It translates to CASSGTNSGGSGNTIYF.

The J gene is TRBJ1-3, the V gene TRBV19; D call uncertain. With 2 bases removed from V and 3 bases from J, the gap between germline ends came to 8 bases. The CDR3 runs 14 residues. Per the germline V gene, CDR1 is LNHDA and CDR2 is SQIVND (reference sequence). CDR3 residues: CASSISFNGNTIYF. The CDR3 DNA follows: TGTGCCAGTAGTATATCGTTTAATGGAAACACCATATATTTT.

The rearrangement links TRBV18 to TRBJ1-5, with D possibly being TRBD1 (5 bases). The CDR3 runs to 13 residues. CDR1 and CDR2 (germline): KGHSH, LQKENI. With 5 bases removed from V and 5 bases from J, the gap between germline ends came to 10 bases. CDR3 loop: CASSSDSHQPQHF. DNA of the CDR3: TGTGCCAGCTCATCCGACAGTCATCAGCCCCAGCATTTT.

J is TRBJ1-2 and V is TRBV19; possibly TRBD1 for D (5 bases). Germline assignment: CDR1 LNHDA and CDR2 SQIVND (reference sequence). The length of the CDR3 is 15 residues. Trimming cost V 4 bases and J 3 bases, with 15 bases left between them. CDR3 in DNA: TGTGCCAGTAGTACCATGGCAGGGTGGGACTATGGCTACACCTTC. Translated, it gives CASSTMAGWDYGYTF.

The genes are TRBV11-2 and TRBJ2-3; maybe TRBD1 (5 bases). The V gene's germline CDR1 is SGHAT and CDR2 FQNNGV. V lost 5 bases to trimming and J lost 1 base, with 7 bases between them. The CDR3 extends over 13 amino acids. The CDR3 DNA sequence: TGTGCCAGCAGCACGACAGGCACAGATACGCAGTATTTT. Protein sequence: CASSTTGTDTQYF.

The chain is built from TRBV19 and TRBJ2-7, with D unresolved. V lost 5 bases to trimming and J lost 5 bases, with 28 bases between them. CDR3 size: 18 residues. Germline loops: CDR1 LNHDA, CDR2 SQIVND (reference sequence). The CDR3 is CASSVQSPRSSGSDEQYF. The CDR3 region has the DNA TGTGCCAGTAGTGTTCAGAGTCCCCGATCCTCAGGCTCAGACGAGCAGTACTTC.

V and J are TRBV19 and TRBJ2-7; 9 bases map to TRBD1. CDR3 length: 15 amino acids. V lost 6 bases, J lost 7 bases, and 13 bases stayed unmatched. From germline, CDR1 is LNHDA and CDR2 SQIVND (reference sequence). In nucleotides, the CDR3 is TGTGCCAGTAGCCCGGGACAGGGTCCCCGGATGGAGCAGTACTTC. This sequence encodes CASSPGQGPRMEQYF.

V is TRBV20-1 and J is TRBJ1-2; TRBD1 is a possible D gene (6 bases). The germline V gene has CDR1 DFQATT and CDR2 SNEGSKA (reference sequence). The CDR3 runs to 11 residues. V lost 6 bases and J 4 bases, leaving 9 bases between the germline ends. The CDR3, as DNA: TGCAGTGCAAGGACAGTCTATGGCTACACCTTC. As protein: CSARTVYGYTF.

J is TRBJ2-1 and V is TRBV5-1, with 7 nucleotides matching TRBD1. V dropped 5 bases and J dropped 9; count of bases not matched to a gene: 11. The germline gives CDR1 SGHRS, CDR2 YFSETQ. This CDR3 spans 14 amino acids. CDR3 sequence reads: CASSEGAVDGEQFF. DNA for the CDR3: TGCGCCAGCAGTGAGGGGGCCGTAGACGGTGAGCAGTTCTTC.

The chain employs TRBV6-5 and TRBJ1-2; 9 bases align to TRBD1. Germline V gives CDR1 MNHEY, CDR2 SVGAGI. This CDR3 has 14 amino acids. After removal of 5 bases from V and 8 bases from J, the junction contained 9 bases not matched to a gene. CDR3 residues: CASSPTGGAVGYTF. CDR3 sequence (DNA): TGTGCCAGCAGTCCAACAGGGGGCGCCGTGGGCTACACCTTC.

The chain joins TRBV7-2 to TRBJ1-2, with TRBD1 identical over 9 bases. The CDR3 has 13 amino acids. From germline, CDR1 is SGHTA and CDR2 FQGNSA. V lost 6 bases and J lost 7; bases outside the gene matches: 6. In nucleotides, the CDR3 is TGTGCCAGCAGATCTACAGGGGGCGGTGGCTACACCTTC. Translated, it gives CASRSTGGGGYTF.

This chain links TRBV18 with TRBJ2-1; D gene uncertain. From germline, CDR1 is KGHSH and CDR2 LQKENI. The CDR3 totals 11 residues. V was trimmed by 4 bases and J by 9 bases, leaving 7 bases between them. The CDR3 bases are TGTGCCAGCTCACGTTCAGGTGAGCAGTTCTTC. It is translated as CASSRSGEQFF.

This chain joins TRBV27 and TRBJ2-7, with TRBD2 matching over 12 bases. Trimming at V came to 6 bases and at J to 6 bases, leaving 12 bases not matched to a gene. The CDR3 is made up of 16 amino acids. From germline, CDR1 is MNHEY and CDR2 SMNVEV (reference sequence). This chain's CDR3 is CASRELRTSGDLEQYF. DNA for the CDR3: TGTGCCAGCAGGGAATTGAGGACTAGCGGGGACCTCGAGCAGTACTTC.

The gene calls are TRBV12-3 or TRBV12-4 and TRBJ2-1; possibly TRBD2 for D (7 bases). Trimming left V 8 bases short and J 13 bases short, with 15 bases between. The length of the CDR3 is 11 residues. The CDR3 sequence is CASLLGGAQFF. CDR3 in DNA: TGTGCCAGCCTCTTAGGGGGGGCACAGTTCTTC.

By share of the sample, this clone is medium-sized. The V gene is TRBV11-2, the J gene TRBJ1-4; D unresolved. The CDR3 is 14 residues long. The V gene's germline CDR1 is SGHAT and CDR2 FQNNGV. V shed 5 bases and J shed 11 bases, with 18 bases lying between them. The CDR3 region has the DNA TGTGCCAGCAGCCTAGGAGGCGGGGTTGAGAAACTGTTTTTT. Translated, it gives CASSLGGGVEKLFF.

The rearrangement uses TRBV4-2 and TRBJ2-7, with D possibly TRBD1 on 6 matching bases. The CDR3 spans 15 residues. With 0 bases removed from V and 1 base from J, the gap between germline ends came to 10 bases. Looked up from germline, CDR1 is LGHNA and CDR2 is YNFKEQ. The CDR3 is CASSQDSGQSYEQYF. In nucleotides, the CDR3 is TGTGCCAGCAGCCAAGATTCTGGACAGTCCTACGAGCAGTACTTC.

The genes are TRBV10-3 and TRBJ2-1; unclear D gene. The CDR3 covers 12 residues. Trimming removed 2 bases from V and 8 bases from J, with 7 bases in between. Germline values: CDR1 ENHRY, CDR2 SYGVKD. The CDR3 loop is CAISEGQDEQFF. The DNA of the CDR3 is TGTGCCATCAGTGAGGGTCAGGATGAGCAGTTCTTC.